The clone carrying this T cell receptor (beta chain) was counted only a few times. The data originate from a study of blood T cell repertoires in COVID-19. As for the study in general: Some COVID-19 samples were acute and others convalescent; all came from the United States, Italy and Spain. From T cells, B-cell-depleted T cells, or PBMCs came the material, which was cDNA or gDNA.

The V gene's germline CDR1 is SGHVS and CDR2 FNYEAQ. This CDR3 comprises 16 residues. The ends were cut back, 5 bases at V and 6 bases at J, with 20 bases in the middle. Authors' data handling: For nucleated cells, counts were estimated from reference gene primer amplification. Using immunoSEQ multiplex PCR, the repertoire was profiled, and TCRdb retains in-frame clones only, with some absent. The DNA was the basis for D and trimming; V, J and clone size are from that table. The sample records approximately 250,000 clones, 75% to 90% being singletons. V is TRBV7-6 and J is TRBJ2-1, with a possible D match to TRBD1 (6 bases). This TCR was sampled from a man aged 25-40 years with active or convalescent COVID-19. Sequences were obtained from peripheral blood. This CDR3 is CASSPPGHTRSNEQFF. For the CDR3, the DNA is TGTGCCAGCAGCCCTCCGGGACACACTCGATCCAATGAGCAGTTCTTC.